This T cell receptor beta chain is drawn from a study of shared clonotypes between healthy human individuals. Naive CD8 isolation took CD45RO-negative cells positively selected for CCR7 and excluded terminally differentiated effector memory CD45RA+ cells. Repertoires were generated with immunoSEQ multiplex PCR, while TCRdb's copy carries only in-frame clones and drops some. Seen here are approximately 720,000 clones, about 90% observed once, and the top ten hold approximately 24%. The sample holds one count of this clone. CDR3 size: 16 residues. Trimming pared 0 bases from V and 1 base from J, leaving 13 bases between. Germline V gives CDR1 SGHDT, CDR2 YYEEEE.

V gene TRBV5-6 combines with J gene TRBJ1-1, with D maybe TRBD1 (5 bases). The sequencing input was naive CD8+ T cells sorted from blood. This TCR was sampled from a man aged 30-40 years in good health. CDR3 in amino acids: CASSLAGRGPNTEAFF. CDR3 coding DNA: TGTGCCAGCAGCTTGGCGGGGCGGGGCCCGAACACTGAAGCTTTCTTT.